The rows below give T cell receptor beta chains drawn from one sample of a study of blood T cell repertoires in COVID-19. TCRdb keeps only in-frame clones here, not all; method: immunoSEQ multiplex PCR. The table includes under 300,000 clones, about nine tenths detected once. Sequencing input: peripheral blood. The receptor set was obtained from a man aged 25 to 45 who had recovered from COVID-19. Both conserved end residues are part of each CDR3. The D gene is left open where the match is weak. Clone size is not always given. Where it is, it says once, few, many or a class for expanded clones.

clone_size j_call d_call v_call cdr3_aa cdr3_nt
once TRBJ1-2 TRBD1 TRBV3-1/TRBV3-2 CASSHQGQAIGYGYTF TGTGCCAGCAGCCACCAGGGACAGGCGATAGGCTATGGCTACACCTTC
. TRBJ1-2 . TRBV6-6 CASSQTGTGYTF TGTGCCAGCAGTCAAACAGGGACTGGCTACACCTTC
. TRBJ1-2 . TRBV7-9 CASRSPGEGGYTF TGTGCCAGCAGATCGCCGGGGGAAGGGGGCTACACCTTC
. TRBJ2-7 . TRBV7-2 CASSLERTVEQYF TGTGCCAGCAGCTTAGAGCGGACGGTCGAGCAGTACTTC
. TRBJ2-1 . TRBV19 CATSNNEQFF TGTGCCACTAGCAACAATGAGCAGTTCTTC
once TRBJ2-7 TRBD2 TRBV7-2 CASSMGLAGGYEQYF TGTGCCAGCAGCATGGGACTAGCGGGGGGCTACGAGCAGTACTTC
. TRBJ1-1 . TRBV7-2 CASSLDRVGMNTEAFF TGTGCCAGCAGCTTAGACAGGGTCGGGATGAACACTGAAGCTTTCTTT
. TRBJ1-2 TRBD1 TRBV6-2/TRBV6-3 CASSPTGFGYTF TGTGCCAGCAGCCCGACAGGGTTCGGCTACACCTTC
. TRBJ2-2 . TRBV11-3 CASSLERGKLFF TGTGCCAGCAGCTTAGAGCGGGGAAAGCTGTTTTTT
once TRBJ2-5 TRBD2 TRBV24-1 CATLRLAGGRSQYF TGTGCCACCTTACGACTAGCGGGGGGTAGGTCCCAGTACTTC
. TRBJ2-6 . TRBV9 CASSVGVTGANVLTF TGTGCCAGCAGCGTAGGCGTTACCGGGGCCAACGTCCTGACTTTC
. TRBJ2-3 . TRBV7-2 CASSQVVDTQYF TGTGCCAGCAGCCAGGTGGTAGATACGCAGTATTTT
. TRBJ1-5 . TRBV6-2/TRBV6-3 CASSFTGNQPQHF TGTGCCAGCAGTTTTACTGGCAATCAGCCCCAGCATTTT
. TRBJ2-1 TRBD1 TRBV14 CASSQRTGGFGSYNEQFF TGTGCCAGCAGCCAAAGGACAGGGGGCTTCGGCTCCTACAATGAGCAGTTCTTC
. TRBJ1-4 . TRBV6-5 CASSYSTRGFNEKLFF TGTGCCAGCAGTTACTCGACGAGAGGATTTAATGAAAAACTGTTTTTT
once TRBJ2-7 TRBD1 TRBV19 CASSIDYRGDYEQYF TGTGCCAGTAGTATAGACTACAGGGGAGACTACGAGCAGTACTTC
. TRBJ1-4 TRBD1 TRBV5-6 CASSGGQGAWTNEKLFF TGTGCCAGCAGCGGAGGACAGGGGGCATGGACTAATGAAAAACTGTTTTTT
few TRBJ1-5 . TRBV30 CAWSIGSRQPQHF TGTGCCTGGAGTATAGGGAGTAGGCAGCCCCAGCATTTT
once TRBJ2-7 TRBD1 TRBV6-5 CASRPLTGSSYEQYF TGTGCCAGCAGACCCTTGACAGGGAGTTCCTACGAGCAGTACTTC
. TRBJ2-7 . TRBV19 CASSIPGGTYEQYF TGTGCCAGTAGTATCCCAGGGGGGACCTACGAGCAGTACTTC
. TRBJ2-7 TRBD2 TRBV4-2 CASSQDEGTSGYEQYF TGTGCCAGCAGCCAAGATGAGGGGACTAGCGGTTACGAGCAGTACTTC
. TRBJ1-3 TRBD1 TRBV9 CASSAFTGGSGNTIYF TGTGCCAGCAGCGCATTTACAGGGGGCTCTGGAAACACCATATATTTT